This T cell receptor beta chain was profiled in a study of blood T cell repertoires in COVID-19. The wider study: There were acute and convalescent COVID-19 samples, and they came from the United States, Italy and Spain. T cells, B-cell-depleted T cells, or PBMCs supplied cDNA or gDNA.

Only in-frame clones appear in the TCRdb table, and some are missing; sequencing was by immunoSEQ multiplex PCR. The sample carries approximately 190,000 clones, about four fifths recorded once. Worth noting for this clone: Other DNA sequences in this specimen translate into the identical CDR3.

Germline values: CDR1 MNHEY, CDR2 SVGAGI. V lost 6 bases and J lost 4; bases outside the gene matches: 2. This CDR3 region has 13 residues. The receptor was derived from a man in his sixties with acute or convalescent COVID-19. Sequenced sample: peripheral blood. The rearrangement uses TRBV6-5 and TRBJ1-5; 8 bases line up with TRBD1. The CDR3 coding sequence is TGTGCCAGCAGGGACAGGGTAAATCAGCCCCAGCATTTT. It codes for CASRDRVNQPQHF.